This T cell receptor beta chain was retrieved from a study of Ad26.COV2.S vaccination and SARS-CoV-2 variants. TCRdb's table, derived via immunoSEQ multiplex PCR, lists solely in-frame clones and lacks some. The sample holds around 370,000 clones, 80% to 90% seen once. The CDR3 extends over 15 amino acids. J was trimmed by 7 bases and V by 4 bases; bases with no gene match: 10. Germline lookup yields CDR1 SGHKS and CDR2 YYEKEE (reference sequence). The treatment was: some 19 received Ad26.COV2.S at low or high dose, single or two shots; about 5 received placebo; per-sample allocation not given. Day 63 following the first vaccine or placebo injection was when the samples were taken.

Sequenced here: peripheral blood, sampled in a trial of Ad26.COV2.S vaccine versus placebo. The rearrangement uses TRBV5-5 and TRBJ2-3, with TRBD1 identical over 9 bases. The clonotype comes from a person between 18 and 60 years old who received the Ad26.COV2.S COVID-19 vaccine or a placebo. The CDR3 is CASSLLGQGPHTQYF. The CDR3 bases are TGTGCCAGCAGCCTCCTGGGACAGGGTCCTCATACGCAGTATTTT.